Listed below are T cell receptor beta chains from one sample, sequenced in a study of shared clonotypes between healthy human individuals. The repertoire was sequenced with immunoSEQ multiplex PCR; TCRdb's copy has only in-frame clones and lacks some. Of 450,000 to 600,000 clones in the sample, 70% to 80% were seen once. Source material: PBMCs. These TCRs come from a woman aged 35 to 49 in good health. Some clones in this sample may be carry-over from other donors' samples. CDR3s include the opening cysteine and the closing phenylalanine or tryptophan. The order of the fields is J gene, clone size, V gene, CDR3 protein. Size is omitted from some rows. Given values are once, few, many or a class for expanded clones.

j_call: TRBJ1-4; clone_size: .; v_call: TRBV6-1; cdr3_aa: CASSEVVGSNEKLFF
j_call: TRBJ1-1; clone_size: once; v_call: TRBV2; cdr3_aa: CASTGGAEAFF
j_call: TRBJ1-3; clone_size: .; v_call: TRBV5-6; cdr3_aa: CASTVDPDGLNTIYF
j_call: TRBJ2-3; clone_size: .; v_call: TRBV7-2; cdr3_aa: CASSPDRQVPTTDTQYF
j_call: TRBJ2-1; clone_size: .; v_call: TRBV27; cdr3_aa: CASSRRLAGDEQFF
j_call: TRBJ2-5; clone_size: .; v_call: TRBV2; cdr3_aa: CASSEALEVLAPRGTQYF
j_call: TRBJ2-1; clone_size: many; v_call: TRBV6-4; cdr3_aa: CASSDRLDEPTEQFF
j_call: TRBJ1-5; clone_size: .; v_call: TRBV10-3; cdr3_aa: CAISESRGDQPQHF
j_call: TRBJ2-5; clone_size: .; v_call: TRBV9; cdr3_aa: CASSVGVWERQETQYF
j_call: TRBJ2-5; clone_size: .; v_call: TRBV18; cdr3_aa: CASSSGTGKETQYF
j_call: TRBJ2-4; clone_size: .; v_call: TRBV2; cdr3_aa: CASSGLRGGGLAKNIQYF
j_call: TRBJ1-2; clone_size: .; v_call: TRBV28; cdr3_aa: CASNRGTNYGYTF
j_call: TRBJ2-4; clone_size: medium-sized; v_call: TRBV5-1; cdr3_aa: CASSLEGQPGNIQYF
j_call: TRBJ2-7; clone_size: .; v_call: TRBV7-3; cdr3_aa: CASSLAPGQGYEQYF
j_call: TRBJ2-1; clone_size: .; v_call: TRBV5-1; cdr3_aa: CASSPIAGDVNEQFF
j_call: TRBJ2-7; clone_size: once; v_call: TRBV7-3; cdr3_aa: CASNFSGRGKNEQYF
j_call: TRBJ2-1; clone_size: few; v_call: TRBV6-4; cdr3_aa: CASSDQGSGSNEQFF
j_call: TRBJ2-5; clone_size: once; v_call: TRBV5-1; cdr3_aa: CASSLGVGGETQYF
j_call: TRBJ2-3; clone_size: .; v_call: TRBV28; cdr3_aa: CASSLRGGGTDTQYF
j_call: TRBJ2-2; clone_size: .; v_call: TRBV18; cdr3_aa: CASSPGRTGELFF
j_call: TRBJ2-5; clone_size: .; v_call: TRBV27; cdr3_aa: CASSLKGDPQETQYF
j_call: TRBJ2-5; clone_size: many; v_call: TRBV11-3; cdr3_aa: CASSPGTAEGTQYF
j_call: TRBJ2-6; clone_size: .; v_call: TRBV27; cdr3_aa: CASRRTGEGANVLTF
j_call: TRBJ2-7; clone_size: few; v_call: TRBV2; cdr3_aa: CASSVGNSYEQYF
j_call: TRBJ2-5; clone_size: .; v_call: TRBV5-1; cdr3_aa: CASSLGTSGFQETQYF
j_call: TRBJ2-7; clone_size: .; v_call: TRBV28; cdr3_aa: CASGTRDPRGQYF
j_call: TRBJ2-7; clone_size: many; v_call: TRBV7-2; cdr3_aa: CASSTAAGLFRADAYEQYF
j_call: .; clone_size: .; v_call: TRBV28; cdr3_aa: CASSPPGHGSYEQYF
j_call: TRBJ2-5; clone_size: few; v_call: TRBV28; cdr3_aa: CASQGYQETQYF
j_call: TRBJ1-5; clone_size: .; v_call: TRBV18; cdr3_aa: CASSPPSRSAAQHF
j_call: TRBJ1-2; clone_size: .; v_call: TRBV30; cdr3_aa: CAWSVMQGVNGYTF
j_call: TRBJ2-5; clone_size: .; v_call: TRBV7-9; cdr3_aa: CASSLGQQGETQYF
j_call: TRBJ2-2; clone_size: .; v_call: TRBV27; cdr3_aa: CASSLSQGYQATGELFF
j_call: TRBJ2-7; clone_size: medium-sized; v_call: TRBV2; cdr3_aa: CASQRGSYEQYF
j_call: TRBJ2-4; clone_size: .; v_call: TRBV4-1; cdr3_aa: CASSQLVVTYLAKNIQYF